Below are 4 T cell receptor beta chains sequenced from a single sample in a study of T cell responses to AZD1222 COVID-19 vaccine. The data were produced by immunoSEQ multiplex PCR, yet TCRdb's version contains in-frame clones alone and is incomplete. This sample has some 150,000 clones, with more than 75% found just once. The sample in question was peripheral blood, obtained on day 0 of AZD1222 vaccination. The origin of the receptors is an adult in good health.

Comment on this clone: Compared with germline, one end of the junction differs, possibly owing to a read error. The chain is built from TRBV28 and TRBJ1-2; TRBD1 agrees at 10 bases. The CDR3 contains 15 residues. CDR1 is MDHEN and CDR2 is SYDVKM in the germline V gene. CDR3 amino acids: CASRTRGQGNFGYTF. The CDR3 bases are TGTGCCAGCAGGACCAGGGGACAGGGGAACTTTGGCTACACCTTC.

The V call is TRBV7-9, the J call TRBJ2-7; tentative D call: TRBD1 (6 bases). V was clipped by 5 bases and J by 0 bases, with 11 bases between them. Germline lookup yields CDR1 SEHNR and CDR2 FQNEAQ (reference sequence). This CDR3 contains 14 residues. The CDR3 sequence: CASSLGQSSYEQYF. The DNA of the CDR3 is TGTGCCAGCAGCCTAGGACAGAGCTCCTACGAGCAGTACTTC.

The chain employs TRBV11-2 and TRBJ2-7, with TRBD2 as a possible D gene (5 bases). CDR1 SGHAT and CDR2 FQNNGV come from the germline V gene. This CDR3 is 12 amino acids long. Trimming took off 3 bases at V and 3 bases at J, with 6 bases between the two ends. The CDR3 reads CASSFGIYEQYF. The CDR3 bases are TGTGCCAGCAGCTTCGGGATCTACGAGCAGTACTTC.

The chain has TRBV2 and TRBJ2-7; 9 nucleotides agree with TRBD2. V dropped 6 bases and J dropped 4; count of bases not matched to a gene: 13. Germline CDR1 and CDR2: SNHLY and FYNNEI. The CDR3 length is 16 residues. The CDR3 bases are TGTGCCAGCAGCCAACTGGGCGCTAGCGGGAATTACGAGCAGTACTTC. It yields the protein CASSQLGASGNYEQYF.